This T cell receptor (beta chain) appears in the sequencing data of a study of blood T cell repertoires in COVID-19. Study-wide background: Specimens from acute and convalescent COVID-19 originated in the United States, Italy and Spain. Sources were T cells, B-cell-depleted T cells, or PBMCs; the material itself was cDNA or gDNA.

Authors' data handling: Estimated nucleated cell counts came from reference gene primer amplification. Method: immunoSEQ multiplex PCR; TCRdb's copy keeps in-frame clones and lacks some. Clone size and V and J calls were adopted from that table, with D and trimming inferred from the DNA. Of some 110,000 clones in the sample, about 80% are singletons; the top ten hold about 6.6%. V was pared by 2 bases and J by 12 bases, with 8 bases of the junction left unmatched. The CDR3 loop spans 13 amino acids. Germline CDR1 MGHRA, CDR2 YSYEKL. V gene TRBV4-1 combines with J gene TRBJ2-3; 7 bases line up with TRBD1. The receptor was isolated from a man between 65 and 85 years old with acute or convalescent COVID-19. The sequenced sample consisted of peripheral blood. The chain's CDR3 is CASSQPIGTAQYF. CDR3 sequence (DNA): TGCGCCAGCAGCCAACCGATCGGGACAGCCCAGTATTTT.